This record looks at one T cell receptor beta chain sequence and its context. Its antigen is as yet unknown. PCR involved 60 Vbeta and 13 Jbeta primers. The method was immunoSEQ multiplex PCR; TCRdb's version includes in-frame clones alone and lacks a portion of them. The table shows roughly 150,000 clones, with 82% occurring only once. The sample originates from a study of cytomegalovirus exposure and HLA in healthy donors. The wider study: Inside one of the first data releases sat about 91 million unique TCRs taken from HLA-typed donors.

The CDR3 contains 12 residues. Germline V gene data show CDR1 as GTSNPN and CDR2 as SVGIG (reference sequence). The junction had 8 bases not matched to a gene; V was cut back by 5 bases and J by 10 bases. The study, taken as a whole, reports: Analyzed later, most CMV-associated TCR beta chains appeared HLA-restricted.

Sequencing was done on a sample of PBMCs. The chain combines TRBV30 with TRBJ2-1, with 7 bases fitting TRBD2. This TCR was sampled from a male donor in good health and CMV-seronegative. The CDR3 spells CAWEAKRGEQFF. CDR3 sequence (DNA): TGTGCCTGGGAGGCGAAGCGGGGCGAGCAGTTCTTC.